These 8 T cell receptor beta chains share one sample of origin, sequenced in a study of blood T cell repertoires in COVID-19. Produced via immunoSEQ multiplex PCR; TCRdb's table is partial and in-frame only. The data show fewer than 110,000 clones, 70% to 90% seen once. Source material: peripheral blood. Receptor source: a man over 45 in a cohort sampled during active COVID-19.

V gene TRBV5-1 combines with J gene TRBJ2-7, with 7 bases aligning to TRBD2. The germline CDR1 and CDR2 sequences are SGHRS and YFSETQ. The J segment lost 7 bases and the V segment lost 5 bases, leaving 6 bases of the junction unmatched. The CDR3 is made up of 12 amino acids. In DNA form, the CDR3 reads TGCGCCAGCAGGTACGGACTAGAGGAGCAGTACTTC. This sequence encodes CASRYGLEEQYF.

The table lists this clone with a few counts. V is TRBV7-9 and J is TRBJ1-3; D is uncertain. The CDR3 spans 15 residues. The germline V and J ends were trimmed by 1 base and 1 base, with 8 bases remaining between them. Looked up from germline, CDR1 is SEHNR and CDR2 is FQNEAQ (reference sequence). CDR3 residues: CASSLDRVSGNTIYF. The CDR3, as DNA: TGTGCCAGCAGCTTAGACAGAGTTTCTGGAAACACCATATATTTT.

This clone was counted a few times. This chain joins TRBV29-1 and TRBJ2-1, with 8 bases aligning to TRBD1. CDR3 length: 13 amino acids. Trimming cost V 6 bases and J 3 bases; bases outside gene matches: 4. Germline loops: CDR1 SQVTM, CDR2 ANQGSEA. As DNA, the CDR3 is TGCAGCGTGGGGACAGGCGACTACAATGAGCAGTTCTTC. The encoded protein is CSVGTGDYNEQFF.

This clone was seen once. The genes are TRBV3-1 (or the pseudogene TRBV3-2) and TRBJ1-1; 9 bases fit TRBD1. CDR3 size: 16 residues. V was clipped by 4 bases and J by 2 bases; unmatched bases: 8. Germline V CDR1 and CDR2: LGHDT, YNNKEL (reference sequence). For the CDR3, the DNA is TGTGCCAGCAGCCCCAGACGGACAGGGGTAAACACTGAAGCTTTCTTT. Encoded protein: CASSPRRTGVNTEAFF.

The J gene is TRBJ2-4, the V gene TRBV6-6, with D perhaps matching TRBD1 (6 bases). The CDR3 loop spans 13 amino acids. In germline, CDR1 is MNHNY, CDR2 SVGAGI (reference sequence). V was trimmed by 5 bases and J by 8 bases, leaving 13 bases between them. CDR3 in DNA: TGTGCCAGCAGTATACCAGGGGTGGACATTCAGTACTTC. Its protein is CASSIPGVDIQYF.

This rearrangement joins TRBV7-2 to TRBJ2-7; 11 bases map to TRBD2. This CDR3 is built from 14 residues. Germline trimming cut 5 bases from V and 9 bases from J; bases unmatched to any gene: 9. The V gene's germline CDR1 is SGHTA and CDR2 FQGNSA. The CDR3 is CASSPSTSGGGQYF. CDR3 bases: TGTGCCAGCAGCCCGTCCACTAGCGGGGGCGGGCAGTACTTC.

The gene calls are TRBV11-3 and TRBJ1-1; TRBD1 might be the D (6 bases). V lost 7 bases to trimming and J lost 5 bases, with 17 bases between them. CDR3 length: 14 amino acids. Germline loops: CDR1 SGHNT, CDR2 YENEEA. This CDR3 is CASTPGGAGTEAFF. The CDR3 DNA is TGTGCCAGCACCCCGGGGGGGGCTGGGACTGAAGCTTTCTTT.

The gene calls are TRBV7-8 and TRBJ2-3; TRBD2 matches at 8 bases. V lost 5 bases, J lost 1 base, and 8 bases stayed unmatched. CDR3 size: 16 residues. Germline V gene data show CDR1 as SGHVS and CDR2 as FQNEAQ. CDR3 nucleotides: TGTGCCAGCAGCAAAAATAGCGGGGAAGGCACAGATACGCAGTATTTT. Protein: CASSKNSGEGTDTQYF.